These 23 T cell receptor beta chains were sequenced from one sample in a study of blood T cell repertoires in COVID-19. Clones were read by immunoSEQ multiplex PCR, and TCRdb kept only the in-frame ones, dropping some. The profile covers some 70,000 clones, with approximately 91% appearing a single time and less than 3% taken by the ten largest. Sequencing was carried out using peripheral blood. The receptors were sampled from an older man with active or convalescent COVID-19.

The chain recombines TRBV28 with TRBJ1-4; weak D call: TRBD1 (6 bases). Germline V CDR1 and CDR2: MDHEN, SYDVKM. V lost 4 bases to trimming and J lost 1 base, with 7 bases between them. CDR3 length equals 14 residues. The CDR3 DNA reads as TGTGCCAGCAGTTCACAGGGAACTAATGAAAAACTGTTTTTT. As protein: CASSSQGTNEKLFF. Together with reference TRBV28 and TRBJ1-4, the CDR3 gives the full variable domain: DVKVTQSSRYLVKRTGEKVFLECVQDMDHENMFWYRQDPGLGLRLIYFSYDVKMKEKGDIPEGYSVSREKKERFSLILESASTNQTSMYLCASSSQGTNEKLFFGSGTQLSVL.

CDR3 sequence reads: CASSLGQVNTGELFF. CDR3 coding DNA: TGCGCCAGCAGCTTGGGACAGGTGAACACCGGGGAGCTGTTTTTT. This chain joins TRBV5-1 and TRBJ2-2; D may be TRBD1 (6 bases). CDR3 size: 15 residues. Per the germline V gene, CDR1 is SGHRS and CDR2 is YFSETQ. Trimming cost V 0 bases and J 1 base, with 7 bases left between them.

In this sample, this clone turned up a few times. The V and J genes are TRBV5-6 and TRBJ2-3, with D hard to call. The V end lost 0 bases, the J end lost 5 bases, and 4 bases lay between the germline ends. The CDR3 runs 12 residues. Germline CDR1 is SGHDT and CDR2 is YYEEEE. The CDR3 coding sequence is TGTGCCAGCAGCTTGGCAGGAGATACGCAGTATTTT. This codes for CASSLAGDTQYF.

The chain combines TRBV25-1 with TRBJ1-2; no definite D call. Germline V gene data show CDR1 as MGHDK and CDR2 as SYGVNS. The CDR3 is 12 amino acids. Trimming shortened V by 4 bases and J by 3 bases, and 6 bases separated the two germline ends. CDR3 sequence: CASSGGYYGYTF. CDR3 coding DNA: TGTGCCAGCAGTGGAGGTTACTATGGCTACACCTTC.

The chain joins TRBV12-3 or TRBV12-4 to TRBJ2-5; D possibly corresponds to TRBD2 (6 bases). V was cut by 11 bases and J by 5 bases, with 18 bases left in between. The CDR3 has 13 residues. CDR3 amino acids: CAERVIATETQYF. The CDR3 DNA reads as TGTGCCGAGCGGGTTATCGCTACGGAGACCCAGTACTTC.

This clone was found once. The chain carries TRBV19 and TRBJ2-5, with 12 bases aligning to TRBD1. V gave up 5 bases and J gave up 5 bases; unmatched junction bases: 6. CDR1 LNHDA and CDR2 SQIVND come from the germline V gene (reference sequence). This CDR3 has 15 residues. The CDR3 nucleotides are TGTGCCAGTAGTCTCGGGACAGGGGGCGACGAGACCCAGTACTTC. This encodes CASSLGTGGDETQYF. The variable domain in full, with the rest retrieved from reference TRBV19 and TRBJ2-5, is DGGITQSPKYLFRKEGQNVTLSCEQNLNHDAMYWYRQDPGQGLRLIYYSQIVNDFQKGDIAEGYSVSREKKESFPLTVTSAQKNPTAFYLCASSLGTGGDETQYFGPGTRLLVL.

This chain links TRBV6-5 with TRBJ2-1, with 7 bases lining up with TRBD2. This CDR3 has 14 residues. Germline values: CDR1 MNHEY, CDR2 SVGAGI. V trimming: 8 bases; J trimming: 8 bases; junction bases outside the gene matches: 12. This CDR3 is CASGVRGGVYEQFF. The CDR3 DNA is TGTGCCAGCGGGGTTCGCGGGGGAGTATATGAGCAGTTCTTC.

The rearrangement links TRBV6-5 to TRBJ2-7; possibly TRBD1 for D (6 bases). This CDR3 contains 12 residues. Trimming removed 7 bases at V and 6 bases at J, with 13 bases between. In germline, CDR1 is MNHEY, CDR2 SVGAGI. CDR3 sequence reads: CASTFTGIEQYF. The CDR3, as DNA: TGTGCCAGCACCTTCACAGGGATCGAGCAGTACTTC.

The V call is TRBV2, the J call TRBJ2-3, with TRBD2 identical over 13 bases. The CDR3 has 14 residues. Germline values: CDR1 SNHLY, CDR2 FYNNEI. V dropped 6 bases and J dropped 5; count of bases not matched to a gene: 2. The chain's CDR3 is CASRLAGGQDTQYF. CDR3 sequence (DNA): TGTGCCAGCAGACTAGCGGGGGGGCAAGATACGCAGTATTTT.

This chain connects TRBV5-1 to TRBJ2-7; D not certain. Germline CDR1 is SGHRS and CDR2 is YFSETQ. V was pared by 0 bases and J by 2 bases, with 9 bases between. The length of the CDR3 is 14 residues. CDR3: CASSLAVLPYEQYF. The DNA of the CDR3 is TGCGCCAGCAGCTTGGCCGTACTTCCCTACGAGCAGTACTTC.

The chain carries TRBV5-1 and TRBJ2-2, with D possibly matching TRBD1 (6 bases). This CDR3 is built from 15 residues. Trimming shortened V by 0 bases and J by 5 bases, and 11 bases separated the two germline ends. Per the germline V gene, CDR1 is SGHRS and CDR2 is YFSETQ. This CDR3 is CASSLALRGTGELFF. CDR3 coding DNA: TGCGCCAGCAGCTTGGCCTTAAGGGGGACCGGGGAGCTGTTTTTT.

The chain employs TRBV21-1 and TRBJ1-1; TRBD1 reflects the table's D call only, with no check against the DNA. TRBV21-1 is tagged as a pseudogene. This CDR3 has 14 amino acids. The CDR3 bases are TGTGCCAGCAGCAACCAGACAGGGAACACTGAAGCTTTCTTT. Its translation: CASSNQTGNTEAFF.

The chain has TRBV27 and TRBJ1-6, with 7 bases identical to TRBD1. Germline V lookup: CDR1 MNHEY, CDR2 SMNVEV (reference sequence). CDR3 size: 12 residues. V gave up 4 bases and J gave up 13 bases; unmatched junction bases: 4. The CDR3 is CASSYTQGPLHF. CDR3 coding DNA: TGTGCCAGCAGTTACACACAGGGGCCCCTCCACTTT.

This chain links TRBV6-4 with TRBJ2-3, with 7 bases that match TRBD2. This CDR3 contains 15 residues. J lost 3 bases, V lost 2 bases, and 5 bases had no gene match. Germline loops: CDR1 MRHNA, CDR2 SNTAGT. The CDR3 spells CASSDTGGATDTQYF. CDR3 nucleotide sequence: TGTGCCAGCAGTGACACGGGAGGAGCGACAGATACGCAGTATTTT.

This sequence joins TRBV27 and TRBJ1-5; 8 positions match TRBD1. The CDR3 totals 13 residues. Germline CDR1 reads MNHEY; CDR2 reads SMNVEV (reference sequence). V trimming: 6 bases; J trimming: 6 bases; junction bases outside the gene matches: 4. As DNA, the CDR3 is TGTGCCAGCAGCCAGGGGGCTAGTCAGCCCCAGCATTTT. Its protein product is CASSQGASQPQHF.

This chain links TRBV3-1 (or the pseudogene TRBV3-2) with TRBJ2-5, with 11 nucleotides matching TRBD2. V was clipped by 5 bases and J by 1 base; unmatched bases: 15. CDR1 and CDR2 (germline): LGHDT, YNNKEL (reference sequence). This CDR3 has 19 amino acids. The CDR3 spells CASSSTTSGKAVGQETQYF. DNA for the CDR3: TGTGCCAGCAGCTCGACGACTAGCGGGAAAGCGGTCGGCCAAGAGACCCAGTACTTC.

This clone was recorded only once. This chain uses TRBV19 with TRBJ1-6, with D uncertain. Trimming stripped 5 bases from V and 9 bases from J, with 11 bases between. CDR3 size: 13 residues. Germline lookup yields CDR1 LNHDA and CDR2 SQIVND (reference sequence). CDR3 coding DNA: TGTGCCAGTAGTCCCCGACATATTTCACCCCTCCACTTT. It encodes CASSPRHISPLHF.

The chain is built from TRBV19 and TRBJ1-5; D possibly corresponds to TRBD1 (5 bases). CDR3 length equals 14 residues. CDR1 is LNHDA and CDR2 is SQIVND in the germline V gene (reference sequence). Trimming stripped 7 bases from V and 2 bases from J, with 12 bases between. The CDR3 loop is CASKRQTGNQPQHF. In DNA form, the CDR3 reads TGTGCCAGTAAAAGACAGACCGGCAATCAGCCCCAGCATTTT.

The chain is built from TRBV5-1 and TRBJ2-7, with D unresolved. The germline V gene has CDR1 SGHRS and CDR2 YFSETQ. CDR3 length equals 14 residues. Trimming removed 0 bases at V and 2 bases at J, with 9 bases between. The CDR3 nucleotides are TGCGCCAGCAGCTTGGGTGGTACTGCCTACGAGCAGTACTTC. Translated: CASSLGGTAYEQYF.

CDR3 amino acids: CASQTGNGVGELFF. Written as DNA, the CDR3 is TGTGCCAGCCAAACAGGGAACGGTGTCGGGGAGCTGTTTTTT. The rearrangement uses TRBV19 and TRBJ2-2, with D possibly TRBD1 on 6 matching bases. The CDR3 runs to 14 residues. Germline V gives CDR1 LNHDA, CDR2 SQIVND (reference sequence). The ends were cut back, 9 bases at V and 7 bases at J, with 18 bases in the middle.

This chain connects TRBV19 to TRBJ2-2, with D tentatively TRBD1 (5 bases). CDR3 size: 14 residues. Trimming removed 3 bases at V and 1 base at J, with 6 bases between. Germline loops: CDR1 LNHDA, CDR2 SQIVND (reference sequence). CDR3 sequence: CASSIDRNTGELFF. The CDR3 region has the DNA TGTGCCAGTAGTATCGACAGGAACACCGGGGAGCTGTTTTTT.

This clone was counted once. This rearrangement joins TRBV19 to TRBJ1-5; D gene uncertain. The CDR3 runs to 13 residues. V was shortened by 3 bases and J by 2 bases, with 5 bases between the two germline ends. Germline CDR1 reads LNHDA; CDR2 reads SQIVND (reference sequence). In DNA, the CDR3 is TGTGCCAGTAGTATTCCCGGCAATCAGCCCCAGCATTTT. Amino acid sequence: CASSIPGNQPQHF.

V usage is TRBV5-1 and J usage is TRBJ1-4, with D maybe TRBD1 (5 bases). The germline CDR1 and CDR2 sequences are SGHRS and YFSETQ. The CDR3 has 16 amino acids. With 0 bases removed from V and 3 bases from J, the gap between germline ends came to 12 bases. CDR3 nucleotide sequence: TGCGCCAGCAGCTTGGTTGGCGGAGGGGCTAATGAAAAACTGTTTTTT. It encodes CASSLVGGGANEKLFF.